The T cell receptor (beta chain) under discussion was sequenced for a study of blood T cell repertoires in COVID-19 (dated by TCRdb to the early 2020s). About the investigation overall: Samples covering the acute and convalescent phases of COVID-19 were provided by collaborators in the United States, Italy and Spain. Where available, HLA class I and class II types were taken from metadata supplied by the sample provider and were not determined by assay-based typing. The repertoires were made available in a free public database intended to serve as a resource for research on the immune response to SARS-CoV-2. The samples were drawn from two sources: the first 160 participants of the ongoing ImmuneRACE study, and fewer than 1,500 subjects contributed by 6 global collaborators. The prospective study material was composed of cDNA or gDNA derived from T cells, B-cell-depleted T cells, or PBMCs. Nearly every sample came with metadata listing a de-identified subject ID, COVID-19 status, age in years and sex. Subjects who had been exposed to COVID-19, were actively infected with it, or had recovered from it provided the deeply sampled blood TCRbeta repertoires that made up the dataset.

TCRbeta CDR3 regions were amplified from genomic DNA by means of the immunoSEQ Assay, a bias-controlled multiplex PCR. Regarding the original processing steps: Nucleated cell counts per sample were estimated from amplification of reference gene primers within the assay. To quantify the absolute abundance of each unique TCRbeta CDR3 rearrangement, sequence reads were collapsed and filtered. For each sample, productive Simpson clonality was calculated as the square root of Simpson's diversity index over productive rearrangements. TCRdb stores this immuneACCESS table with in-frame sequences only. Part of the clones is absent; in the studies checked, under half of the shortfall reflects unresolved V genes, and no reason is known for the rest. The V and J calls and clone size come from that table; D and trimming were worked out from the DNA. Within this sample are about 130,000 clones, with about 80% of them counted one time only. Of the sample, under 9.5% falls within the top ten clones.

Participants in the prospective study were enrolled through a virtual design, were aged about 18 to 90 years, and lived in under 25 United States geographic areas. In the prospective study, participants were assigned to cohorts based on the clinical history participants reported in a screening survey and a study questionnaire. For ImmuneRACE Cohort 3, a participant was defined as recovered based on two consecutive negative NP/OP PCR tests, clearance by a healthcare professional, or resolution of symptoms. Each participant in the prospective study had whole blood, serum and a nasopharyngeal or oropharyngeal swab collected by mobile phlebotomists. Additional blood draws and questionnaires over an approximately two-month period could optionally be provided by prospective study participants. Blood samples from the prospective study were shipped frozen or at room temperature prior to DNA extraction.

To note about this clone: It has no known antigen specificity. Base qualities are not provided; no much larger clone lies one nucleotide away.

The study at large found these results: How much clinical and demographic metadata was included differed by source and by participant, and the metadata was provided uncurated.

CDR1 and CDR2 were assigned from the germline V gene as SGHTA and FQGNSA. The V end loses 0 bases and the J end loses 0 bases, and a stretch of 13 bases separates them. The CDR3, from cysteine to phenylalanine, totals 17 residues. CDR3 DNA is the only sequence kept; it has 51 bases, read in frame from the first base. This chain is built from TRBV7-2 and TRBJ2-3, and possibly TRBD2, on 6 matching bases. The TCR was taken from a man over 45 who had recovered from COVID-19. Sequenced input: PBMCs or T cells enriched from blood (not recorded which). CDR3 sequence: CASSLAGGALSTDTQYF. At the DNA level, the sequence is TGTGCCAGCAGCTTAGCGGGCGGGGCCCTAAGCACAGATACGCAGTATTTT.